The T cell receptor (beta chain) under discussion was sequenced for a study of early T cells in non-severe SARS-CoV-2 infection. Study details: Sequenced bulk RNA came from whole blood that was unsorted, and chains were unpaired.

TCRdb reprocessed the 5' RACE reads via MiXCR and lists one record per CDR3 protein. This repertoire shows fewer than 100,000 distinct CDR3 sequences, roughly 12% found once; its top ten account for 4.7%. This clonotype was seen repeatedly, ten times or more. V gave up 0 bases and J gave up 0 bases, with 11 bases separating them. The CDR3 loop spans 16 amino acids. From germline, CDR1 is MNHNY and CDR2 SVGAGI (reference sequence). The origin of this receptor is an adult who was a healthcare worker with PCR-confirmed SARS-CoV-2 infection or an uninfected control (not recorded which). This rearrangement joins TRBV6-6 to TRBJ1-1; D call uncertain. The sequenced material came from whole blood. The CDR3 spells CASSYSIGRMNTEAFF. The DNA for the CDR3 is TGTGCCAGCAGTTACTCGATCGGTAGAATGAACACTGAAGCTTTCTTT.